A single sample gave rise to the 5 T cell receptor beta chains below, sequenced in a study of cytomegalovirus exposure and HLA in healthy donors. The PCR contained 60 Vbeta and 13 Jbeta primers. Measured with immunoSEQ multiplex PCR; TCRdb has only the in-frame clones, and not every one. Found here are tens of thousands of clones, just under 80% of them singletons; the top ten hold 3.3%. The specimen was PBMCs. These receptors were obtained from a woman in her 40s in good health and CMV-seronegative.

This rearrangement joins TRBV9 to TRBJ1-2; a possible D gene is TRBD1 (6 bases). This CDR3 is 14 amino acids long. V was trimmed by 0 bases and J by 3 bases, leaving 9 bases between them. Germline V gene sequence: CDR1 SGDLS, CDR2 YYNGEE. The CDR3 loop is CASSVEGQYYGYTF. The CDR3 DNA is TGTGCCAGCAGCGTAGAAGGACAGTACTATGGCTACACCTTC.

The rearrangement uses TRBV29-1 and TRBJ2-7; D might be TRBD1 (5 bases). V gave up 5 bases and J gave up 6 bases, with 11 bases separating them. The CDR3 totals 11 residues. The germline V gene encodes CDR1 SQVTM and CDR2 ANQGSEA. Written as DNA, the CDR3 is TGCAGCGTTCGGAACAGGCGCGAGCAGTACTTC. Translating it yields CSVRNRREQYF.

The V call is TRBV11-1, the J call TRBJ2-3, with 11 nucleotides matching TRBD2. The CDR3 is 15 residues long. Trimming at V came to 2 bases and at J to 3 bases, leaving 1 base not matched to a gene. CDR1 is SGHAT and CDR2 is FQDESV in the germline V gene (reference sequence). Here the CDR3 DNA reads TGTGCCAGCAGCTTAACTAGCGGGAGAACAGATACGCAGTATTTT. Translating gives CASSLTSGRTDTQYF. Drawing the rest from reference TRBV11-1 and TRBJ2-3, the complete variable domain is EAEVAQSPRYKITEKSQAVAFWCDPISGHATLYWYRQILGQGPELLVQFQDESVVDDSQLPKDRFSAERLKGVDSTLKIQPAELGDSAMYLCASSLTSGRTDTQYFGPGTRLTVL.

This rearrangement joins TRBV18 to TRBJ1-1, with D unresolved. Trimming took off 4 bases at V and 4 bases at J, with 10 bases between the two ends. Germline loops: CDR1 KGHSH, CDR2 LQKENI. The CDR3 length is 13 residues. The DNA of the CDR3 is TGTGCCAGCTCACTTCGGACTGGCACTGAAGCTTTCTTT. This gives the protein CASSLRTGTEAFF.

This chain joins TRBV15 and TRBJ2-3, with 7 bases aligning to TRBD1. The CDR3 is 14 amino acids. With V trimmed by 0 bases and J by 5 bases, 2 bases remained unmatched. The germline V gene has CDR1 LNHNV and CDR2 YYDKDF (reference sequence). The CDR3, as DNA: TGTGCCACCAGCAGAGATCAGGGGGTAGATACGCAGTATTTT. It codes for CATSRDQGVDTQYF.